This is a list of T cell receptor beta chains from one sample in a study of Ad26.COV2.S vaccination and SARS-CoV-2 variants. Produced via immunoSEQ multiplex PCR; TCRdb's table is partial and in-frame only. The sample holds a few hundred thousand clones, 85% to 90% seen once. Specimen: peripheral blood, collected in a trial of Ad26.COV2.S vaccine versus placebo. These receptor sequences come from a person aged 18 to 59 who received the Ad26.COV2.S COVID-19 vaccine or a placebo. Each CDR3 is given with its conserved first and last residue. The D gene is left open where the match is weak. Clone size is not always given. Where it is, it says once, few, many or a class for expanded clones.

v_call,d_call,clone_size,j_call,cdr3_nt,cdr3_aa
TRBV7-6,NA,once,TRBJ1-3,TGTGCCAGCAGCTTAGTCCATATCCTCTCTGGAAACACCATATATTTT,CASSLVHILSGNTIYF
TRBV24-1,TRBD2,NA,TRBJ2-7,TGTGCCACCAGTGATCCTGGGGAGGGCTACGAGCAGTACTTC,CATSDPGEGYEQYF
TRBV3-1/TRBV3-2,NA,NA,TRBJ2-3,TGTGCCAGCAGCCGCAGACAGGATAGCACAGATACGCAGTATTTT,CASSRRQDSTDTQYF
TRBV5-1,NA,NA,TRBJ1-1,TGCGCCAGCAGCTTGGACCCCAGCACTGAAGCTTTCTTT,CASSLDPSTEAFF
TRBV11-2,TRBD1,NA,TRBJ1-4,TGTGCCAGCAGCGTTGGACAGGGCCGGGTTACTAATGAAAAACTGTTTTTT,CASSVGQGRVTNEKLFF
TRBV6-6,NA,few,TRBJ2-7,TGTGCCAGCAGTTATCGCGCGACAGGTGAATCCTACGAGCAGTACTTC,CASSYRATGESYEQYF
TRBV28,TRBD1,NA,TRBJ1-6,TGTGCCAGCAGGTACGACAGGGTCTCACCCCTCCACTTT,CASRYDRVSPLHF
TRBV28,NA,NA,TRBJ1-5,TGTGCCAGCAGTTTATCGATGGGGGCCATACGGGGGGATCAGCCCCAGCATTTT,CASSLSMGAIRGDQPQHF
TRBV5-6,TRBD2,NA,TRBJ2-2,TGTGCCAGCAGCTATACGGGACTAGTCAACACCGGGGAGCTGTTTTTT,CASSYTGLVNTGELFF
TRBV20-1,TRBD1,NA,TRBJ1-5,TGCAGTGCTAGTCGGCAGGGGGGCAATCAGCCCCAGCATTTT,CSASRQGGNQPQHF
TRBV30,TRBD1,NA,TRBJ1-2,TGTGCCTGGAGTGGACAGGGGCACCCCTATGGCTACACCTTC,CAWSGQGHPYGYTF
TRBV11-1,TRBD2,NA,TRBJ2-2,TGTGCCAGCAGCCTCGGGACTAGCGGGGCCGGGGAGCTGTTTTTT,CASSLGTSGAGELFF
TRBV7-2,NA,once,TRBJ2-6,TGTGCCAGCAGTCAATTCCATTCTGGGGCCAACGTCCTGACTTTC,CASSQFHSGANVLTF
TRBV28,TRBD1,NA,TRBJ1-1,TGTGCCAGCAGTCTCCCCCCGGGACAGGGGCATACTGAAGCTTTCTTT,CASSLPPGQGHTEAFF
TRBV21-1,NA,NA,TRBJ1-5,TGTGCCAGCAGGCAAAGCTGCCGACCTAAATGGGGAAGCAATCAGCCCCAGCATTTT,CASRQSCRPKWGSNQPQHF
TRBV4-3,TRBD1,NA,TRBJ2-7,TGCGCCAGCAGCCAAGGACAGGGGGCATCCTACGAGCAGTACTTC,CASSQGQGASYEQYF
TRBV2,NA,NA,TRBJ2-7,TGTGCCAGTAGAGAAAGGCCTAGCTCCTACGAGCAGTACTTC,CASRERPSSYEQYF
TRBV7-2,NA,NA,TRBJ2-7,TGTGCCAGCAGCTTAGTTAGAGTTCCTACCTACGAGCAGTACTTC,CASSLVRVPTYEQYF